The 29 T cell receptor beta chains below were found in one sample sequenced in a study of PD-1 blockade in mismatch repair-deficient tumors. Clones were sequenced by immunoSEQ multiplex PCR, and TCRdb holds only the in-frame ones, with some missing. The data contain 80,000 to 130,000 clones, 82% of them singletons. Sequencing was performed on peripheral blood, taken approximately 8 months after starting pembrolizumab. These receptors all stem from an adult with mismatch repair-deficient cancer.

The chain couples TRBV27 to TRBJ2-7; 9 nucleotides align to TRBD2. CDR1 and CDR2 from the germline V gene are MNHEY and SMNVEV (reference sequence). V dropped 1 base and J dropped 6; count of bases not matched to a gene: 10. The CDR3 loop spans 16 amino acids. CDR3 protein: CASSLYGAGGGGEQYF. CDR3 DNA sequence: TGTGCCAGCAGTTTATACGGAGCGGGAGGAGGCGGCGAGCAGTACTTC.

This rearrangement joins TRBV5-1 to TRBJ2-5, with unresolved D. Trimming took off 1 base at V and 3 bases at J, with 10 bases between the two ends. The CDR3 consists of 14 residues. CDR1 and CDR2 from the germline V gene are SGHRS and YFSETQ. The CDR3 protein is CASSLSGSEETQYF. In DNA form, the CDR3 reads TGCGCCAGCAGCTTGTCTGGGTCCGAAGAGACCCAGTACTTC.

This chain connects TRBV10-3 to TRBJ1-1, with D perhaps TRBD1 (5 bases). CDR3 size: 14 residues. The germline V gene has CDR1 ENHRY and CDR2 SYGVKD. V gave up 7 bases and J gave up 3 bases, with 15 bases separating them. This chain's CDR3 is CAINRWLQDTEAFF. The CDR3 coding sequence is TGTGCCATCAACCGATGGCTACAGGACACTGAAGCTTTCTTT.

V usage is TRBV7-6 and J usage is TRBJ2-7; 8 bases agree with TRBD2. Trimming took 0 bases from V and 0 from J; bases not matched to a gene: 13. This CDR3 region has 19 residues. The germline V gene encodes CDR1 SGHVS and CDR2 FNYEAQ. The chain's CDR3 is CASSLAPGLAGPDSYEQYF. In DNA form, the CDR3 reads TGTGCCAGCAGCTTAGCCCCCGGGTTAGCGGGACCCGACTCCTACGAGCAGTACTTC.

Here the CDR3 DNA reads TGCGCCAGCAGCCATCGGGACAAATCCAATCAGCCCCAGCATTTT. It codes for CASSHRDKSNQPQHF. The chain carries TRBV4-1 and TRBJ1-5; tentatively, D is TRBD1 (6 bases). This CDR3 comprises 15 residues. Germline V CDR1 and CDR2: MGHRA, YSYEKL. The germline V and J ends were trimmed by 3 bases and 3 bases, with 12 bases remaining between them.

This clone was observed once. This rearrangement joins TRBV19 to TRBJ1-1; 12 bases are shared with TRBD1. CDR1 is LNHDA and CDR2 is SQIVND in the germline V gene (reference sequence). CDR3 length: 19 amino acids. The ends lost 7 bases at V and 2 bases at J; junction bases unmatched: 17. The CDR3 region is CASTLRHVWDRGRNTEAFF. In DNA, the CDR3 is TGTGCCAGTACCCTAAGGCATGTCTGGGACAGGGGGCGAAACACTGAAGCTTTCTTT.

V and J are TRBV7-8 and TRBJ2-5; 10 nucleotides agree with TRBD2. Germline CDR1 SGHVS, CDR2 FQNEAQ. The CDR3 is made up of 18 amino acids. Trimming took 1 base from V and 2 from J; bases not matched to a gene: 10. The CDR3 sequence is CASSLEMRASGRQETQYF. DNA for the CDR3: TGTGCCAGCAGCTTAGAAATGAGGGCTAGCGGGAGACAAGAGACCCAGTACTTC.

This clone was counted between two and nine times. This chain uses TRBV14 with TRBJ2-2; D is possibly TRBD1 (5 bases). The V gene lost 4 bases and the J gene lost 6 bases, with 9 bases spanning the gap. The CDR3 covers 13 residues. Germline V gene lookup returns CDR1 SGHDN and CDR2 FVKESK. Here the CDR3 reads CASSPRGAGELFF. In nucleotides, the CDR3 is TGTGCCAGCAGCCCTAGGGGCGCCGGGGAGCTGTTTTTT.

The V and J genes are TRBV7-2 and TRBJ1-4; TRBD1 agrees at 7 bases. After removal of 5 bases from V and 5 bases from J, the junction contained 8 bases not matched to a gene. The germline V gene has CDR1 SGHTA and CDR2 FQGNSA. This CDR3 region has 15 residues. The CDR3 DNA follows: TGTGCCAGCAGCGTCCGACAGGGCCGAAATGAAAAACTGTTTTTT. Translation gives CASSVRQGRNEKLFF. The full variable domain, completed using reference TRBV7-2 and TRBJ1-4, is GAGVSQSPSNKVTEKGKDVELRCDPISGHTALYWYRQSLGQGLEFLIYFQGNSAPDKSGLPSDRFSAERTGGSVSTLTIQRTQQEDSAVYLCASSVRQGRNEKLFFGSGTQLSVL.

To note about this clone: Distinct nucleotide sequences in the sample also encode this CDR3. The J gene is TRBJ1-2, the V gene TRBV30; D perhaps matches TRBD1 (5 bases). The CDR3 extends over 13 amino acids. V lost 0 bases and J lost 8, with 13 bases in between. The germline CDR1 and CDR2 sequences are GTSNPN and SVGIG (reference sequence). Here the CDR3 reads CAWSVGQGGGYTF. The CDR3 DNA is TGTGCCTGGAGTGTAGGGCAGGGTGGGGGCTACACCTTC.

V and J are TRBV7-2 and TRBJ1-2, with a weak D call TRBD1 (5 bases). The germline V and J ends were trimmed by 0 bases and 4 bases, with 15 bases remaining between them. The CDR3 runs 16 residues. Looked up from germline, CDR1 is SGHTA and CDR2 is FQGNSA. The CDR3 DNA follows: TGTGCCAGCAGCTTAGCTGGAGTGGGACGGATCTATGGCTACACCTTC. Translating it yields CASSLAGVGRIYGYTF.

The CDR3: CASSIPGTGAHYGYTF. The DNA of the CDR3 is TGTGCCAGTAGTATCCCCGGGACAGGGGCTCACTATGGCTACACCTTC. The chain is built from TRBV19 and TRBJ1-2; 10 bases align to TRBD1. This CDR3 region has 16 residues. V lost 3 bases, J lost 3 bases, and 7 bases stayed unmatched. Germline assignment: CDR1 LNHDA and CDR2 SQIVND (reference sequence). Filled out from reference TRBV19 and TRBJ1-2, the complete variable domain reads DGGITQSPKYLFRKEGQNVTLSCEQNLNHDAMYWYRQDPGQGLRLIYYSQIVNDFQKGDIAEGYSVSREKKESFPLTVTSAQKNPTAFYLCASSIPGTGAHYGYTFGSGTRLTVV.

This rearrangement joins TRBV11-2 to TRBJ2-5; D is perhaps TRBD2 (6 bases). V was cut by 5 bases and J by 4 bases, with 11 bases left in between. Germline CDR1 is SGHAT and CDR2 is FQNNGV. The CDR3 is 13 residues long. CDR3 protein: CASSAGLPETQYF. Here the CDR3 DNA reads TGTGCCAGCAGCGCGGGACTCCCAGAGACCCAGTACTTC. Drawing the rest from reference TRBV11-2 and TRBJ2-5, the complete variable domain is EAGVAQSPRYKIIEKRQSVAFWCNPISGHATLYWYQQILGQGPKLLIQFQNNGVVDDSQLPKDRFSAERLKGVDSTLKIQPAKLEDSAVYLCASSAGLPETQYFGPGTRLLVL.

The chain recombines TRBV9 with TRBJ2-3; 8 positions agree with TRBD2. The CDR3 is 15 residues long. The germline V gene encodes CDR1 SGDLS and CDR2 YYNGEE. With V trimmed by 0 bases and J by 3 bases, 3 bases remained unmatched. DNA of the CDR3: TGTGCCAGCAGCGTAGGGCTAGCGGGTACAGATACGCAGTATTTT. Protein: CASSVGLAGTDTQYF. The whole variable domain, remainder taken from reference TRBV9 and TRBJ2-3, is DSGVTQTPKHLITATGQRVTLRCSPRSGDLSVYWYQQSLDQGLQFLIQYYNGEERAKGNILERFSAQQFPDLHSELNLSSLELGDSALYFCASSVGLAGTDTQYFGPGTRLTVL.

V and J are TRBV4-1 and TRBJ1-1; a possible D gene is TRBD1 (5 bases). CDR1 is MGHRA and CDR2 is YSYEKL in the germline V gene. The length of the CDR3 is 13 residues. The V gene lost 0 bases and the J gene lost 5 bases, with 7 bases spanning the gap. For the CDR3, the DNA is TGCGCCAGCAGCCAAGATAAGGGGACTGAAGCTTTCTTT. This codes for CASSQDKGTEAFF.

In nucleotides, the CDR3 is TGTGCCAGCGGGACAGGGTTGAAGGTGGCTGAAGCTTTCTTT. This translates into CASGTGLKVAEAFF. This sequence joins TRBV2 and TRBJ1-1; 9 bases map to TRBD1. The ends lost 8 bases at V and 6 bases at J; junction bases unmatched: 10. This CDR3 has 14 amino acids. Germline V lookup: CDR1 SNHLY, CDR2 FYNNEI.

This clone is medium-sized in the sample. V is TRBV30 and J is TRBJ1-1; D not certain. Germline loops: CDR1 GTSNPN, CDR2 SVGIG (reference sequence). The CDR3 covers 14 residues. Trimming removed 2 bases from V and 5 bases from J, with 15 bases in between. The CDR3 here is CAWSPFPRQTEAFF. The CDR3 DNA reads TGTGCCTGGAGTCCCTTCCCTCGTCAGACTGAAGCTTTCTTT. Looking up the rest from reference TRBV30 and TRBJ1-1 gives the full variable domain: SQTIHQWPATLVQPVGSPLSLECTVEGTSNPNLYWYRQAAGRGLQLLFYSVGIGQISSEVPQNLSASRPQDRQFILSSKKLLLSDSGFYLCAWSPFPRQTEAFFGQGTRLTVV.

The V gene is TRBV30, the J gene TRBJ2-1; D unresolved. Germline V gives CDR1 GTSNPN, CDR2 SVGIG (reference sequence). V lost 3 bases, J lost 8 bases, and 11 bases lay in between. The CDR3 runs to 12 residues. This CDR3 is CAWRVVRDEQFF. The CDR3 DNA reads as TGTGCCTGGAGGGTAGTTCGGGATGAGCAGTTCTTC.

In DNA, the CDR3 is TGTGCCAGTAGGTTACTAAACATTCAGTACTTC. Translated, it gives CASRLLNIQYF. The chain carries TRBV19 and TRBJ2-4; D not resolved. Per germline, CDR1 LNHDA and CDR2 SQIVND (reference sequence). Trimming cost V 6 bases and J 6 bases, with 6 bases left between them. The CDR3 is 11 residues long.

V gene TRBV5-4 combines with J gene TRBJ2-2, with 7 bases aligning to TRBD1. V dropped 0 bases and J dropped 6; count of bases not matched to a gene: 2. The CDR3 spans 14 residues. CDR1 and CDR2 (germline): SGHNT, YYREEE (reference sequence). DNA for the CDR3: TGTGCCAGCAGCTTGGACAGGGGAGCCGGGGAGCTGTTTTTT. It encodes CASSLDRGAGELFF.

This chain uses TRBV2 with TRBJ1-4; 8 bases align to TRBD1. CDR1 and CDR2 (germline): SNHLY, FYNNEI. Germline trimming cut 4 bases from V and 0 bases from J; bases unmatched to any gene: 1. This CDR3 is 15 amino acids long. CDR3 in amino acids: CASSGDRPTNEKLFF. As DNA, the CDR3 is TGTGCCAGCAGTGGGGACAGGCCAACTAATGAAAAACTGTTTTTT.

The chain uses TRBV5-6 and TRBJ1-5; tentatively, D is TRBD1 (6 bases). This CDR3 is 15 amino acids long. V lost 2 bases and J lost 5, with 14 bases in between. Germline CDR1 SGHDT, CDR2 YYEEEE. The CDR3 bases are TGTGCCAGCAGCTTCGCCGGGACATCTTATCAGCCCCAGCATTTT. Amino acids: CASSFAGTSYQPQHF.

The rearrangement links TRBV27 to TRBJ2-5; perhaps TRBD1 as D (6 bases). Trimming shortened V by 6 bases and J by 2 bases, and 19 bases separated the two germline ends. Germline CDR1 is MNHEY and CDR2 is SMNVEV (reference sequence). This CDR3 spans 16 amino acids. The CDR3 reads CASSHTRQAVQETQYF. The CDR3 bases are TGTGCCAGCAGCCACACCCGACAGGCAGTACAAGAGACCCAGTACTTC.

This clone was seen only once. V and J are TRBV19 and TRBJ1-1; no clear D. This CDR3 is built from 13 residues. CDR1 is LNHDA, CDR2 SQIVND, per germline (reference sequence). The germline V and J ends were trimmed by 7 bases and 5 bases, with 14 bases remaining between them. The CDR3 spells CASTQQRRTEAFF. The CDR3 bases are TGTGCCAGTACCCAACAGAGGAGGACTGAAGCTTTCTTT.

This chain joins TRBV11-3 and TRBJ2-1, with 12 bases lining up with TRBD2. CDR1 and CDR2 (germline): SGHNT, YENEEA. This CDR3 has 15 amino acids. The junction had 5 bases not matched to a gene; V was cut back by 5 bases and J by 6 bases. In nucleotides, the CDR3 is TGTGCCAGCAGCGACCTAGCGGGAGGGGGCAATGAGCAGTTCTTC. Translating gives CASSDLAGGGNEQFF.

The chain recombines TRBV4-1 with TRBJ2-5; possibly TRBD1 or TRBD2 for D (5 bases each). Germline V gene lookup returns CDR1 MGHRA and CDR2 YSYEKL. CDR3 length equals 15 residues. Deletions cut 0 bases from V and 0 bases from J, with 8 bases between. DNA for the CDR3: TGCGCCAGCAGCCAAGACCGGGGACACCAAGAGACCCAGTACTTC. This encodes CASSQDRGHQETQYF.

This chain links TRBV27 with TRBJ2-1; D is possibly TRBD2 (5 bases). CDR1 is MNHEY, CDR2 SMNVEV, per germline (reference sequence). The CDR3 length is 11 residues. Trimming removed 5 bases from V and 13 bases from J, with 12 bases in between. The CDR3 DNA reads TGTGCCAGCAGTGGACTTGGGGAACAGTTCTTC. Translating it yields CASSGLGEQFF.

The rearrangement joins TRBV5-6 to TRBJ1-5; no clear D. Germline V CDR1 and CDR2: SGHDT, YYEEEE. With 3 bases removed from V and 1 base from J, the gap between germline ends came to 14 bases. This CDR3 spans 16 amino acids. CDR3 nucleotide sequence: TGTGCCAGCAGCTCATGGCGTACAGCCAGCAATCAGCCCCAGCATTTT. It translates to CASSSWRTASNQPQHF.

This sequence joins TRBV30 and TRBJ1-4; TRBD1 might be the D (5 bases). V was pared by 0 bases and J by 5 bases, with 10 bases between. This CDR3 has 14 residues. Per germline, CDR1 GTSNPN and CDR2 SVGIG (reference sequence). The CDR3, as DNA: TGTGCCTGGAGTGTTAGGGGATACAATGAAAAACTGTTTTTT. This sequence encodes CAWSVRGYNEKLFF.